This TCR beta chain derives from a study of control samples from healthy donors and cancer patients. Libraries were prepared by immunoSEQ multiplex PCR; TCRdb keeps only in-frame clonotypes and omits some of them. The top ten clones hold under 2% of a sample with approximately 150,000 clones, 88% of them seen once. The CDR3 covers 13 residues. V was shortened by 0 bases and J by 5 bases, with 8 bases between the two germline ends. Per the germline V gene, CDR1 is SGHKS and CDR2 is YYEKEE (reference sequence). The chain carries TRBV5-5 and TRBJ2-5, with D uncertain. Sequenced input: blood. The receptor was isolated from a man aged 18 to 30 in good health. CDR3 region: CASSLVVKETQYF. DNA of the CDR3: TGTGCCAGCAGCTTGGTTGTAAAGGAGACCCAGTACTTC. Together with reference TRBV5-5 and TRBJ2-5, the CDR3 gives the full variable domain: DAGVTQSPTHLIKTRGQQVTLRCSPISGHKSVSWYQQVLGQGPQFIFQYYEKEERGRGNFPDRFSARQFPNYSSELNVNALLLGDSALYLCASSLVVKETQYFGPGTRLLVL.